This TCR beta chain was documented in a study of T-cell reconstitution after alpha-beta-depleted transplantation in children (TCRdb year 2016). The study in broad terms: Using TCR repertoire profiling, the study quantitatively followed how T-cell immune reconstitution unfolded in children after TCRalphabeta/CD19-depleted allogeneic hematopoietic cell transplantation. Overall results and qualifications from the work: In some patients, the high TCRbeta diversity seen at day 60 was put down to recipient T cells and intrathymic progenitors that had survived conditioning. Hyperexpanded clone frequencies declined over subsequent months; after one year, T-cell counts and TCRbeta diversity were mostly attributed to newly produced T cells. Apparently early alphabetaT-cell count recovery about two months after transplant reportedly relied on only several hundred rapidly expanded clones derived from non-depleted graft cells.

The CDR3 contains 16 residues, cysteine and phenylalanine counted. Of all the DNA, just the CDR3 is kept, 48 bases in frame from base 1. Trimming removed 6 bases from V and 3 bases from J; the gene matches leave 12 bases unexplained. CDR1 MDHEN and CDR2 SYDVKM were looked up in the germline V gene. Taken with the paper, the label for treatment or condition translates to: allogeneic hematopoietic cell transplantation with graft depleted of TCRalphabeta T cells and CD19 B cells. Transplant recipients were children who received TCRalphabeta/CD19-depleted allogeneic hematopoietic cell grafts. Library prep was done by PCR. The data were produced on an Illumina HiSeq 2500. TCR libraries were prepared with molecular barcoding, using unique molecular identifiers to normalize TCRbeta repertoire quantification. TCRdb handled the public reads itself, with Q25 trimming in fastp and clone calling in MiXCR, and kept productive beta chains. Merged by CDR3 protein, the rows form single entries marked with the most common genes and DNA. This sample gives about 300,000 distinct CDR3 sequences in total; roughly a tenth of them show up just once. 7.5% of the sample comes from the top ten.

This clonotype was seen ten or more times. It has no known antigen specificity. Within one base of it there is no much larger clone, and no base qualities were kept. This chain is built from TRBV28 and TRBJ2-7, with TRBD1 identical over 9 junction bases. This receptor was taken from a boy under three years old with acute myeloid leukemia, due to receive a stem cell transplant. Sequencing was performed on PBMCs, taken before TCRalphabeta/CD19-depleted stem cell transplant. Read as DNA, the sequence is TGTGCCAGCAGCCTCCATGAGGGACAGGGATACTACGAGCAGTACTTC. Translation gives CASSLHEGQGYYEQYF.